The subject of this entry is one T cell receptor (beta chain). Its antigen is not known. Libraries of TCR beta came from iRepertoire HTBI primers plus Arm-PCR of CDR3 regions. TCRdb recomputed calls from the multiplex PCR reads with MiXCR, one row per CDR3 protein. The sample records 400,000 to 500,000 distinct CDR3 sequences, roughly 20% being singletons. Time point noted: persistent/refractory GD, antithyroid drugs over 5 years with positive TRAb. Construction of the TCR library relied on RNA isolated from PBMCs. Patients all came to the study from an endocrinology department in Xi'an, China. The data originate from a study of regulatory T cells in long-lasting Graves disease. CDR1 SEHNR and CDR2 FQNEAQ come from the germline V gene (reference sequence). V shed 4 bases, J shed 0 bases, and the junction held 9 bases outside the gene matches. CDR3 length: 17 amino acids. Study outcomes and limitations: The persistent group shared 2,741 public clonotypes, more than the roughly 970 shared by new patients. Persistent disease favored TRBV28, TRBJ1-2 and TRBJ2-5. Results may be inaccurate due to the small sample size.

The chain uses TRBV7-9 and TRBJ2-1; 7 bases match TRBD2. The clonotype comes from a female donor with Graves disease. The sample in question was peripheral blood mononuclear cells (PBMCs), obtained when the disease was refractory, from a patient treated with antithyroid drugs. CDR3 loop: CASSSRLARSSYNEQFF. Here the CDR3 DNA reads TGTGCCAGCAGCTCCCGACTAGCACGGAGCTCCTACAATGAGCAGTTCTTC.